These T cell receptor beta chains were read from a single sample in a study of shared clonotypes between healthy human individuals. Libraries were prepared by immunoSEQ multiplex PCR; TCRdb keeps only in-frame clonotypes and omits some of them. The data show 740,000 or so clones, with roughly 72% seen just once and around 2% held by the top ten. Material: memory CD4+ T cells sorted from blood. The receptors here all came from a woman in her thirties in good health. CDR3s include the opening cysteine and the closing phenylalanine or tryptophan.

j_call: TRBJ2-3
v_call: TRBV2
cdr3_aa: CASHRLAGTSTDTQYF

j_call: TRBJ2-5
v_call: TRBV2
cdr3_aa: CASSVPSGSWETQYF

j_call: TRBJ2-5
v_call: TRBV27
cdr3_aa: CASSRKDRAQETQYF

j_call: TRBJ1-1
v_call: TRBV27
cdr3_aa: CASSLTQLGTEAFF

j_call: TRBJ2-7
v_call: TRBV28
cdr3_aa: CASSFFRRSLGTDYEQYF

j_call: TRBJ2-6
v_call: TRBV5-6
cdr3_aa: CASSLVGGSGANVLTF

j_call: TRBJ2-3
v_call: TRBV28
cdr3_aa: CASSLPARDTQYF

j_call: TRBJ2-3
v_call: TRBV4-1
cdr3_aa: CASSEAPRSRVRTDTQYF

j_call: TRBJ2-3
v_call: TRBV5-1
cdr3_aa: CASSPGQLGADTQYF

j_call: TRBJ2-3
v_call: TRBV15
cdr3_aa: CATSRDRASGGRADTQYF

j_call: TRBJ2-7
v_call: TRBV10-3
cdr3_aa: CAYGQESYEQYF

j_call: TRBJ1-3
v_call: TRBV28
cdr3_aa: CASSLQGRNTIYF

j_call: TRBJ1-5
v_call: TRBV6-1
cdr3_aa: CASSDGPGAHQPQHF

j_call: TRBJ1-2
v_call: TRBV19
cdr3_aa: CASSYREDGANYGYTF

j_call: TRBJ1-4
v_call: TRBV2
cdr3_aa: CASSRQGIEKLFF

j_call: TRBJ1-5
v_call: TRBV28
cdr3_aa: CASTALQEYQPQHF

j_call: TRBJ2-3
v_call: TRBV28
cdr3_aa: CASSLWGSKSGTDTQYF